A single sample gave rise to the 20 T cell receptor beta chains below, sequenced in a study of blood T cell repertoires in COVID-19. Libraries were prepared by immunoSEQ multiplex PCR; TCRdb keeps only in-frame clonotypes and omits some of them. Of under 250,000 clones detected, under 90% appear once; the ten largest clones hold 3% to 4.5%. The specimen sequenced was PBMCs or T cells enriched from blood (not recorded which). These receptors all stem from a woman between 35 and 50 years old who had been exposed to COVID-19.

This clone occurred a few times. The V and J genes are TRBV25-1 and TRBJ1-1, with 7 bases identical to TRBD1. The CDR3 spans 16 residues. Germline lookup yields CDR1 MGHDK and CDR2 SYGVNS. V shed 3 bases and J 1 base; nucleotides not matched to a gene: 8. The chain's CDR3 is CASSDSPGGENTEAFF. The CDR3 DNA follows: TGTGCCAGCAGTGATTCGCCAGGGGGAGAGAACACTGAAGCTTTCTTT.

The CDR3 region is CASSRHLRAFF. The CDR3 DNA reads as TGTGCCAGCAGTCGCCACCTGAGAGCTTTCTTT. V usage is TRBV25-1 and J usage is TRBJ1-1, with no clear D. The V and J ends lost 5 bases and 10 bases respectively, with 11 bases between them. Germline lookup yields CDR1 MGHDK and CDR2 SYGVNS. This CDR3 comprises 11 residues.

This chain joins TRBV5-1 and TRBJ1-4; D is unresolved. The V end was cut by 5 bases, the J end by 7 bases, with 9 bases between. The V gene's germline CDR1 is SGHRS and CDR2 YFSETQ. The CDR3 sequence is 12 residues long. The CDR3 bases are TGCGCCAGCAGAATGGAGGGTGAAAAACTGTTTTTT. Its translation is CASRMEGEKLFF.

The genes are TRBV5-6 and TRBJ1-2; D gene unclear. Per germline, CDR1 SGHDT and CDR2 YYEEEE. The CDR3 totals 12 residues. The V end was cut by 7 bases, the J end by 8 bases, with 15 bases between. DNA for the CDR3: TGTGCCAGCGGCCTTGGGCTTGGGGGCTACACCTTC. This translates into CASGLGLGGYTF.

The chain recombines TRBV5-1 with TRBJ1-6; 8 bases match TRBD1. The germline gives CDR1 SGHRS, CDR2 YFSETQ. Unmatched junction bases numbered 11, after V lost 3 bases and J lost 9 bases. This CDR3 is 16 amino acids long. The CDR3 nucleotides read TGCGCCAGCAGCTGGGAAACCCAGGGGGCTGGTTCACCCCTCCACTTT. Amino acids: CASSWETQGAGSPLHF.

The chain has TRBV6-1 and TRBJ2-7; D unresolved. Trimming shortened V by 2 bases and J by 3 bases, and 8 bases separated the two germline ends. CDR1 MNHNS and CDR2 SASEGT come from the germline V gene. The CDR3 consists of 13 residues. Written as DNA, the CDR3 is TGTGCCAGCAGTGAAAGTGAGGTCTACGAGCAGTACTTC. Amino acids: CASSESEVYEQYF.

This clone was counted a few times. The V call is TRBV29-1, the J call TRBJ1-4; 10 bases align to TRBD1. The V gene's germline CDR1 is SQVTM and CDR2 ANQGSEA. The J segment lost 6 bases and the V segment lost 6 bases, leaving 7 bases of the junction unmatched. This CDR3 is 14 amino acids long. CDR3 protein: CSVTGTGADEKLFF. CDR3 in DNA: TGCAGCGTGACCGGGACAGGGGCAGATGAAAAACTGTTTTTT.

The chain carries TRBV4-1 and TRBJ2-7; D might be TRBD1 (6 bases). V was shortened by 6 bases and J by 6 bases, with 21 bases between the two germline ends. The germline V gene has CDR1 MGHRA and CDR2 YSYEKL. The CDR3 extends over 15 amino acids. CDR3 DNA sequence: TGCGCCAGCAGTAGTCAGGGGAGTGGTGGGGTCGAGCAGTACTTC. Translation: CASSSQGSGGVEQYF.

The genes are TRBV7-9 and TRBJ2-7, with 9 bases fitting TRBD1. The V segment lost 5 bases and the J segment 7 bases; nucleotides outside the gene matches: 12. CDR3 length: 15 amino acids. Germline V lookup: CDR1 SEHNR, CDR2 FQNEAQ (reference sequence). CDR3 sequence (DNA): TGTGCCAGCAGCCCGGGACAGGGAGCGTTGGGGGAGCAGTACTTC. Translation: CASSPGQGALGEQYF. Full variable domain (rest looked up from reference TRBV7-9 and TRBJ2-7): DTGVSQNPRHKITKRGQNVTFRCDPISEHNRLYWYRQTLGQGPEFLTYFQNEAQLEKSRLLSDRFSAERPKGSFSTLEIQRTEQGDSAMYLCASSPGQGALGEQYFGPGTRLTVT.

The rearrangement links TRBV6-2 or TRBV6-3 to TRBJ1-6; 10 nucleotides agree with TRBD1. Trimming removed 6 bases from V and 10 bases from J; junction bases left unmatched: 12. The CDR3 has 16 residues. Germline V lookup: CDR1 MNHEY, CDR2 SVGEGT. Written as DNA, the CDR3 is TGTGCCAGCAGCAGCCGGGACAGGGGTAGGGGATCACCCCTCCACTTT. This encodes CASSSRDRGRGSPLHF.

CDR3 region: CASSPRQGPETQYF. The CDR3 DNA sequence: TGTGCCAGCAGCCCGCGACAGGGGCCGGAGACCCAGTACTTC. The gene calls are TRBV5-4 and TRBJ2-5; 8 nucleotides line up with TRBD1. With V trimmed by 4 bases and J by 5 bases, 7 bases remained unmatched. The CDR3 runs to 14 residues. The germline V gene encodes CDR1 SGHNT and CDR2 YYREEE (reference sequence).

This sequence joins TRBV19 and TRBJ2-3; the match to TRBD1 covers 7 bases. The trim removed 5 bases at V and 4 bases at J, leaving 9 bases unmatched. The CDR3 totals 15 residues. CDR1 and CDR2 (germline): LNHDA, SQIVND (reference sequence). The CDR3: CASSEDRFAADTQYF. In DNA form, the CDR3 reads TGTGCCAGTAGTGAGGACAGGTTTGCCGCAGATACGCAGTATTTT.

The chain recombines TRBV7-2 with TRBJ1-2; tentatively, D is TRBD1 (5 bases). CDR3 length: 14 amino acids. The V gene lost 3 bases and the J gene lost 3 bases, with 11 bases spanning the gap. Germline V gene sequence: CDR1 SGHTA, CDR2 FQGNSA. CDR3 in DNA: TGTGCCAGCAGCTTCGGACACCAAGACTATGGCTACACCTTC. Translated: CASSFGHQDYGYTF.

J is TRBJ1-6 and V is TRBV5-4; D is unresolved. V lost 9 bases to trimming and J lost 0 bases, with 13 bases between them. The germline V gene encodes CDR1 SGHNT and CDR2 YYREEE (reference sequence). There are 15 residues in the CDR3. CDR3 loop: CATRQEGSYNSPLHF. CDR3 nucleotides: TGTGCCACCCGCCAGGAGGGCTCCTATAATTCACCCCTCCACTTT.

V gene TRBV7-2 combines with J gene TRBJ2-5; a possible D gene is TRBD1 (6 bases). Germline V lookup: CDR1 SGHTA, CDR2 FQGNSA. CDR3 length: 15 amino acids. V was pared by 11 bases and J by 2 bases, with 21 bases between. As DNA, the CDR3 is TGTGCCGGCTCGGAGACGGGACACCATCAAGAGACCCAGTACTTC. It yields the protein CAGSETGHHQETQYF.

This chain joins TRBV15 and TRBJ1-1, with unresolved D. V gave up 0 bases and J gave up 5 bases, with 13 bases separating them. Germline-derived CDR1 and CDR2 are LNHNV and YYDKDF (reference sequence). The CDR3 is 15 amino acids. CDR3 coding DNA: TGTGCCACCAGCAGAGATGAGCGGGGATGGACTGAAGCTTTCTTT. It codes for CATSRDERGWTEAFF.

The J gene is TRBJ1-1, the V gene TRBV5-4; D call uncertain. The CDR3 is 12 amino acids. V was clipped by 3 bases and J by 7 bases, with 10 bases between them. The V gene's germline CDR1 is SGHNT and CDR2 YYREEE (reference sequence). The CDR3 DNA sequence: TGTGCCAGCAGCTCACGAACAGATGAAGCTTTCTTT. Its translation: CASSSRTDEAFF.

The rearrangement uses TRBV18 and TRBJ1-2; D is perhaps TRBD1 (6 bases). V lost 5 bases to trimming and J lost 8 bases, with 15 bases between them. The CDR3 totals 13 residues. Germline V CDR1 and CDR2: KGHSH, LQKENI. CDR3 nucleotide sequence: TGTGCCAGCTCAAGGGACACCTCTTTCGGCTACACCTTC. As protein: CASSRDTSFGYTF.

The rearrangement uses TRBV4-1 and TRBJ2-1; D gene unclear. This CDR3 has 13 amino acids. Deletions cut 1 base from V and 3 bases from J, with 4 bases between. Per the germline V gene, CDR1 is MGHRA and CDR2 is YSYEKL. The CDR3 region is CASSQVGYNEQFF. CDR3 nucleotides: TGCGCCAGCAGCCAAGTCGGCTACAATGAGCAGTTCTTC.

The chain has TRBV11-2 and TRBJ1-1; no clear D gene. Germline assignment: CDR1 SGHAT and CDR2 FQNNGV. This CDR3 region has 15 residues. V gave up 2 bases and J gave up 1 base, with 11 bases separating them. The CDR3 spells CASSLWSTQNTEAFF. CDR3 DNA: TGTGCCAGCAGCTTATGGAGCACACAGAACACTGAAGCTTTCTTT.